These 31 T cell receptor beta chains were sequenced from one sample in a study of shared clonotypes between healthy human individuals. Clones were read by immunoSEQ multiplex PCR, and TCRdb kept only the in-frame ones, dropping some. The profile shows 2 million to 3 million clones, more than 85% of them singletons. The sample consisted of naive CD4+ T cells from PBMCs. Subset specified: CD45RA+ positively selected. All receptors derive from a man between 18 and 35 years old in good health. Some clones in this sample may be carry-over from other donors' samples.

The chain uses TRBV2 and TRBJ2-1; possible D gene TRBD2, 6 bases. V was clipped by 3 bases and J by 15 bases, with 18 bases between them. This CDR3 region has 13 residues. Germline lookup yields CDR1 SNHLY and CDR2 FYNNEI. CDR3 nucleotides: TGTGCCAGCAGTGACGGGGCGGAGGGGAGGCGGTTCTTC. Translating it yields CASSDGAEGRRFF.

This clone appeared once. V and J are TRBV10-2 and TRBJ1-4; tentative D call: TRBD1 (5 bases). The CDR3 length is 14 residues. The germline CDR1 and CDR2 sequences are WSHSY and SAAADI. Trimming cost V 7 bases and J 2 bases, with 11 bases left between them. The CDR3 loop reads CASTLRGTNEKLFF. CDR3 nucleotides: TGCGCCAGCACCCTGCGGGGGACTAATGAAAAACTGTTTTTT.

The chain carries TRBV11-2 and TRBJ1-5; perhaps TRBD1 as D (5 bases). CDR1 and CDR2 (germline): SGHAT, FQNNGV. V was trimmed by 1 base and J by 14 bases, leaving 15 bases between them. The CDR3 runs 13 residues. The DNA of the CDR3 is TGTGCCAGCAGCTTAGGAGGGAGGGGACCAAAGCATTTT. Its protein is CASSLGGRGPKHF. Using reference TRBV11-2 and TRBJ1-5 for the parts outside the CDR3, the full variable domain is EAGVAQSPRYKIIEKRQSVAFWCNPISGHATLYWYQQILGQGPKLLIQFQNNGVVDDSQLPKDRFSAERLKGVDSTLKIQPAKLEDSAVYLCASSLGGRGPKHFGDGTRLSIL.

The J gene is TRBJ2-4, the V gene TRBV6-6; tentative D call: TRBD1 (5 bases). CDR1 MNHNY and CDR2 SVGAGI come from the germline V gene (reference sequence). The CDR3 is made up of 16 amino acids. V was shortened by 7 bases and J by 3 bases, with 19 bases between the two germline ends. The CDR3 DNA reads TGTGCCAGCACCATCCCTCAGGGTTTGGTCAAAAACATTCAGTACTTC. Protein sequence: CASTIPQGLVKNIQYF.

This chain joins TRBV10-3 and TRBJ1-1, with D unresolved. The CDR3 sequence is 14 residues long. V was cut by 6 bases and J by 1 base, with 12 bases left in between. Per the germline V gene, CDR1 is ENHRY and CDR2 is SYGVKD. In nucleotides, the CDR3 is TGTGCCATCAGACCACCCACTTCGAACACTGAAGCTTTCTTT. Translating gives CAIRPPTSNTEAFF.

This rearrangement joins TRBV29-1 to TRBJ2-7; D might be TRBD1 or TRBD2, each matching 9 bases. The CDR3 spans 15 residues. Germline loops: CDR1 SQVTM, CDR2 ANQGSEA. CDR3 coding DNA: TGCAGTGCAAGCGGGGGGACAGGGCCACTCTACGAGCAGTACTTC. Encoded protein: CSASGGTGPLYEQYF.

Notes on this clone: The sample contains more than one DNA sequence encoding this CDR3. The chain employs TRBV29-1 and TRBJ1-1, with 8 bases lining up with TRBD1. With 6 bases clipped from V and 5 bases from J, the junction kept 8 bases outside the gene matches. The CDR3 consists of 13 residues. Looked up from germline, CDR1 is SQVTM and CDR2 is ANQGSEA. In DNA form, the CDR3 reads TGCAGCGTAAGGACAGGGATGAGGACTGAAGCTTTCTTT. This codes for CSVRTGMRTEAFF.

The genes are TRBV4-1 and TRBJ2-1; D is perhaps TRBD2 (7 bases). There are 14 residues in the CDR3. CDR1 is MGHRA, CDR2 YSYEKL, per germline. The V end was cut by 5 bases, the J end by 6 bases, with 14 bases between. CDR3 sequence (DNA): TGCGCCAGCAGCTTCCTGGGAGGGGGCAATGAGCAGTTCTTC. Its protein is CASSFLGGGNEQFF.

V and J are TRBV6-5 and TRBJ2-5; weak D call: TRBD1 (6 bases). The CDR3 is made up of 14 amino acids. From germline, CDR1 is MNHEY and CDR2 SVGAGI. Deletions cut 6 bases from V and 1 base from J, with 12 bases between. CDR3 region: CASSRRDTQETQYF. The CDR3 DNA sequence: TGTGCCAGCAGCCGCCGGGACACCCAAGAGACCCAGTACTTC.

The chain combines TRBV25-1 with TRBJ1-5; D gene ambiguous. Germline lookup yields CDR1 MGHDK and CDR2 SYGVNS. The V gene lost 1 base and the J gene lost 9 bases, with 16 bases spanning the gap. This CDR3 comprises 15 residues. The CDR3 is CASSESRSAEGPQHF. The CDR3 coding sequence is TGTGCCAGCAGTGAATCTAGGAGCGCGGAAGGGCCCCAGCATTTT.

CDR3 protein: CASSSGGRGKYF. The CDR3 bases are TGTGCCAGCAGTTCAGGGGGCAGAGGGAAGTACTTC. This chain connects TRBV6-5 to TRBJ2-7; 8 bases are a match to TRBD1. Germline assignment: CDR1 MNHEY and CDR2 SVGAGI. Trimming took 4 bases from V and 11 from J; bases not matched to a gene: 7. The CDR3 contains 12 residues.

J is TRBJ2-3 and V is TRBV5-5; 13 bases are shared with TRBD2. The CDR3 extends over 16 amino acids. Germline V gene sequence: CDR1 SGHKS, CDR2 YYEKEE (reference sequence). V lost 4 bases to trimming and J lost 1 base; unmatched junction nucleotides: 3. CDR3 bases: TGTGCCAGCAGCCCTGGGACTAGCGGGGGCACAGATACGCAGTATTTT. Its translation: CASSPGTSGGTDTQYF.

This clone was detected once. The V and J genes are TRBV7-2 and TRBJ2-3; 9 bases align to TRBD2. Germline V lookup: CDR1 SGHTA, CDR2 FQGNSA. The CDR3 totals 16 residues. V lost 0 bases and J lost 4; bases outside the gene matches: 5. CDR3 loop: CASSLAAGGPPDTQYF. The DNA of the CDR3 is TGTGCCAGCAGCTTAGCAGCGGGAGGCCCCCCAGATACGCAGTATTTT.

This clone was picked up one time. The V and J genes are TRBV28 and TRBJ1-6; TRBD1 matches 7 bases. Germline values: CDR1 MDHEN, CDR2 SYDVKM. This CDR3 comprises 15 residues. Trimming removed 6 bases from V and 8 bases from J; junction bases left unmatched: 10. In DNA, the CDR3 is TGTGCCAGCAGCGCCCCGTCCAGGGGGGATTCACCCCTCCACTTT. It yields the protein CASSAPSRGDSPLHF.

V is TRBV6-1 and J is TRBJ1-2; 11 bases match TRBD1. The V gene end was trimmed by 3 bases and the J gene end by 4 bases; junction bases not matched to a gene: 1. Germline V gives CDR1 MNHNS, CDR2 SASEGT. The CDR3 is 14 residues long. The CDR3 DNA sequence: TGTGCCAGCAGTGACGGGACAGGGGGCTATGGCTACACCTTC. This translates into CASSDGTGGYGYTF.

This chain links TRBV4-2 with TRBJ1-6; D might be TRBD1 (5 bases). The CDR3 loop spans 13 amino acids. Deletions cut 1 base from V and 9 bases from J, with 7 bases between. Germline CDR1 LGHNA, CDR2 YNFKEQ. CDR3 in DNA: TGTGCCAGCAGCCAAGGTGGGGGTTCACCCCTCCACTTT. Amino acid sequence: CASSQGGGSPLHF.

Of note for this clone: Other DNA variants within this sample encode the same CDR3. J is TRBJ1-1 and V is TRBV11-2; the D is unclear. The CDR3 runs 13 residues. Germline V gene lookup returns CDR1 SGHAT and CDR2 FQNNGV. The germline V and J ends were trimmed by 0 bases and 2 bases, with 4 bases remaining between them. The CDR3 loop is CASSLDLNTEAFF. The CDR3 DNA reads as TGTGCCAGCAGCTTAGACCTAAACACTGAAGCTTTCTTT.

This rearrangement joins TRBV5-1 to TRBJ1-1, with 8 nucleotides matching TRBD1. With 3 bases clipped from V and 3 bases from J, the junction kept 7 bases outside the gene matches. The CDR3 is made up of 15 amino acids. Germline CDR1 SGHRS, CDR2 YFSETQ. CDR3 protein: CASSSSGQGDTEAFF. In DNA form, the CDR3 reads TGCGCCAGCAGCTCCTCTGGACAGGGCGACACTGAAGCTTTCTTT.

CDR3: CASNGPWGSGRNEQFF. The CDR3, as DNA: TGTGCCAGTAATGGCCCGTGGGGTAGCGGACGGAATGAGCAGTTCTTC. The rearrangement uses TRBV19 and TRBJ2-1, with D tentatively TRBD2 (6 bases). V lost 7 bases to trimming and J lost 7 bases, with 23 bases between them. The CDR3 is made up of 16 amino acids. Germline CDR1 is LNHDA and CDR2 is SQIVND (reference sequence).

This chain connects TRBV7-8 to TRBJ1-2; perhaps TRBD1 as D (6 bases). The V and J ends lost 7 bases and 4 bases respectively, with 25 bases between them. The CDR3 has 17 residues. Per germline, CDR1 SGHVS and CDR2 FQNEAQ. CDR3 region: CASTRTEGVPPGYGYTF. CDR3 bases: TGTGCCAGCACCCGGACAGAAGGTGTCCCTCCAGGCTATGGCTACACCTTC.

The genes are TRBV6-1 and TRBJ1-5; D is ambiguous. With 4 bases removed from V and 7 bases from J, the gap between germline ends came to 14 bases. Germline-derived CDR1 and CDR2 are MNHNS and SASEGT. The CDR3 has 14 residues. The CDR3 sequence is CASSGPSIDQPQHF. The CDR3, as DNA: TGTGCCAGCAGTGGACCCTCTATCGACCAGCCCCAGCATTTT.

The CDR3 DNA is TGTGCCAGCAGCTTAACTCGGGGGCCAACCTACGAGCAGTACTTC. This codes for CASSLTRGPTYEQYF. The J gene is TRBJ2-7, the V gene TRBV7-3; D may be TRBD1 or TRBD2 (6 bases each). The CDR3 is made up of 15 amino acids. Trimming left V 0 bases short and J 2 bases short, with 11 bases between. Looked up from germline, CDR1 is SGHTA and CDR2 is FQGTGA.

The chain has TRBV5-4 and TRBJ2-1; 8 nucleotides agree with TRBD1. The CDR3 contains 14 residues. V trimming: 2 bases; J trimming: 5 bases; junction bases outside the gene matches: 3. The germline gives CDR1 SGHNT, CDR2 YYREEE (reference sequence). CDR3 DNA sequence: TGTGCCAGCAGCTTTTGGGACAGGAACAATGAGCAGTTCTTC. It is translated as CASSFWDRNNEQFF.

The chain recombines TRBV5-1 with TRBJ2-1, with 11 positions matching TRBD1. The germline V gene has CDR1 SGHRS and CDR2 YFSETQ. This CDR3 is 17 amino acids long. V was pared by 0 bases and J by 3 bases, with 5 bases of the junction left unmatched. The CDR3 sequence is CASSLAGGTGGYNEQFF. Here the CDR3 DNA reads TGCGCCAGCAGCTTGGCCGGAGGGACAGGGGGCTACAATGAGCAGTTCTTC.

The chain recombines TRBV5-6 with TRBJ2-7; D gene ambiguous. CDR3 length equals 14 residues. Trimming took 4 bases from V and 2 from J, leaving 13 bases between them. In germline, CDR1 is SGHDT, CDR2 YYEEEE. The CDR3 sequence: CASSPTGPTYEQYF. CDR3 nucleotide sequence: TGTGCCAGCAGCCCGACGGGCCCAACCTACGAGCAGTACTTC.

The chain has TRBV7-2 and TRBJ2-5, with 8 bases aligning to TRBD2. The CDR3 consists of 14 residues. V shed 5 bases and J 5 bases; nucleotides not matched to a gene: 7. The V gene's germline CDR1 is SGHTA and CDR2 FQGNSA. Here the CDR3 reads CASSAQRGRETQYF. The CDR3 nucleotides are TGTGCCAGCAGCGCCCAGCGGGGGCGGGAGACCCAGTACTTC.

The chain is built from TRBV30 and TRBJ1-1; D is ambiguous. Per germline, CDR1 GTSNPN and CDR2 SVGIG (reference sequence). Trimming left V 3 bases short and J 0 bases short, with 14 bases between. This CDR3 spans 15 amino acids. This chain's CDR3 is CAWRVGRDMNTEAFF. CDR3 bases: TGTGCCTGGAGGGTAGGGCGAGATATGAACACTGAAGCTTTCTTT.

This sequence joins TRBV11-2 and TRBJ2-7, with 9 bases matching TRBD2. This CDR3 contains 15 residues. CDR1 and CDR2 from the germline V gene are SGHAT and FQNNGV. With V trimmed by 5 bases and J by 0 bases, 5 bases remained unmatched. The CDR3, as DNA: TGTGCCAGCAGCCTTAGCGGGAGCCTCTCCTACGAGCAGTACTTC. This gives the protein CASSLSGSLSYEQYF.

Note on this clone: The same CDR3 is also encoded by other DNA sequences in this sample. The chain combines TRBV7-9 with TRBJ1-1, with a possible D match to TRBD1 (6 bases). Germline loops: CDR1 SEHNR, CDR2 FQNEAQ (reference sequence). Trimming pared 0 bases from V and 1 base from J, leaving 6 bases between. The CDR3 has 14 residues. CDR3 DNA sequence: TGTGCCAGCAGCTTAGCAGGGGGGAACACTGAAGCTTTCTTT. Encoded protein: CASSLAGGNTEAFF.

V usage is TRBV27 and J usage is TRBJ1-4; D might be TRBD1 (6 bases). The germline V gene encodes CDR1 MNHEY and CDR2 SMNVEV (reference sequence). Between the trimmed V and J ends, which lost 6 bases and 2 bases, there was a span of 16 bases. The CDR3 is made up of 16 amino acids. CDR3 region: CASSHDLTGTNEKLFF. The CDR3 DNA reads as TGTGCCAGCAGCCACGACCTTACAGGGACTAATGAAAAACTGTTTTTT.

CDR3 coding DNA: TGTGCCAGCAGTTCAAGACGGAACAATCAGCCCCAGCATTTT. It codes for CASSSRRNNQPQHF. This chain joins TRBV27 and TRBJ1-5; D not certain. CDR1 and CDR2 from the germline V gene are MNHEY and SMNVEV (reference sequence). The CDR3 is 14 amino acids. Trimming pared 4 bases from V and 3 bases from J, leaving 10 bases between.